This T cell receptor (beta chain) is drawn from a study of CXCR3-negative and CXCR3-positive naive CD8 T cells. Phenotypically, naive CD8+ T cells corresponded to CD45RO-CCR7+CD27+CD95-. UMI-tagged TRB cDNA libraries were built via 5' RACE. TCRdb re-called the 5' RACE reads and shows each CDR3 protein once, DNA omitted. This table holds some 54,000 distinct CDR3 sequences. Concerning this clonotype: Antigen specificity is unknown.

Germline CDR1 reads SQVTM; CDR2 reads ANQGSEA. CDR3 size: 13 residues. Overall study findings and caveats: Cryopreservation partially lowered CXCR3 expression, so most assays used fresh PBMCs. When CXCR3-positive naive cells were set against CXCR3-negative naive cells, the former had more hydrophobic TRB CDR3s. Memory CD8+ T cell repertoires were far less diverse than both naive subsets. The study found that naive CXCR3-negative and CXCR3-positive cells shared TRBV-TRBJ usage, while memory cells differed.

J is TRBJ2-7 and V is TRBV29-1; absent DNA, TCRdb's TRBD1 call cannot be checked. Sequencing input: naive CXCR3+ CD8+ T cells from blood. Subset noted: CD45RO-CCR7+CD27+CD95- naive CD8+ T cells expressing CXCR3 (TNR3+). This receptor was obtained from a human donor in good health. Some clones in this sample may be carry-over from other donors' samples. CDR3 region: CSVGTGVSYEQYF.